This T cell receptor beta chain was sequenced in a study of siplizumab effects on memory and regulatory T cells. CDR1 is GTSNPN, CDR2 SVGIG, per germline (reference sequence). V lost 3 bases and J 1 base, leaving 10 bases between the germline ends. CDR3 length: 14 amino acids. About 10^5 TCR templates per sample were sequenced. Profiled with immunoSEQ multiplex PCR; TCRdb holds only in-frame clones, not every one. The sample holds some 110,000 clones, about 93% seen once. As regards this clone: Its antigen is currently unknown.

Study observations and caveats: Sequences that were alloreactive and traceable to unstimulated CD4+ memory cells were significantly reduced by siplizumab. Proliferating siplizumab-culture Treg suppressive function went unconfirmed. Naive T cells looked more diverse than memory cells and looked like major alloresponse contributors.

The receptor was derived from a human donor in good health. The rearrangement links TRBV30 to TRBJ1-3; D ambiguous. Material: CD4+ T cells sorted from blood. The CDR3 is CAWSVGSSGNTIYF. The DNA of the CDR3 is TGTGCCTGGAGCGTTGGGAGTTCTGGAAACACCATATATTTT. Full variable domain (rest looked up from reference TRBV30 and TRBJ1-3): SQTIHQWPATLVQPVGSPLSLECTVEGTSNPNLYWYRQAAGRGLQLLFYSVGIGQISSEVPQNLSASRPQDRQFILSSKKLLLSDSGFYLCAWSVGSSGNTIYFGEGSWLTVV.